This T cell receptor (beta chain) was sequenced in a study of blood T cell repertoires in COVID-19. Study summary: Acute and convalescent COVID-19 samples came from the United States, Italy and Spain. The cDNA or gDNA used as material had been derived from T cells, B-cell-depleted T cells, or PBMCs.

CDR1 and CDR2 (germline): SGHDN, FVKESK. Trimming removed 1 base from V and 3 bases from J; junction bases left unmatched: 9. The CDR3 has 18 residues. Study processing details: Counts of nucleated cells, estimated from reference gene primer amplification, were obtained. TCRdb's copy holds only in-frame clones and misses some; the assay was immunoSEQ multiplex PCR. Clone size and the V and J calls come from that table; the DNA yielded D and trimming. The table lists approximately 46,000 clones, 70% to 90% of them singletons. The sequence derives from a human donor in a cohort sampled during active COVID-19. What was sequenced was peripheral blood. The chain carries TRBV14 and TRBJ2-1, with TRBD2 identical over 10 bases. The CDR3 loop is CASSQGLAAGGIYNEQFF. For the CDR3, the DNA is TGTGCCAGCAGCCAAGGTCTGGCAGCGGGGGGGATCTACAATGAGCAGTTCTTC.